This T cell receptor (beta chain) comes out of a study of sequential checkpoint blockade in melanoma. TCRdb's copy holds only in-frame clones and misses some; the assay was immunoSEQ multiplex PCR. Among fewer than 15,000 clones listed, roughly 79% were seen once. The treatment here: randomized to nivolumab then ipilimumab (arm A) or the reverse (arm B). DNA-damaging chemotherapy had not been given to any patient beforehand. PBMC sorting kept live CD3+CD8+ cells without CD19 or CD56. The specimen comprised CD8+ T cells sorted from blood (inferred from file names), sampled from a patient given nivolumab and ipilimumab in sequence. The TCR was taken from a human donor with melanoma.

As DNA, the CDR3 is TGCGCCAGCAGCCAAGATCCCGCGCTGAGCTCCTACAATGAGCAGTTCTTC. Translated, it gives CASSQDPALSSYNEQFF. The chain has TRBV4-3 and TRBJ2-1, with no clear D. The CDR3 is 17 residues long. CDR1 and CDR2 (germline): LGHNA, YSLEER. Trimming stripped 0 bases from V and 0 bases from J, with 12 bases between.